A selection of T cell receptor beta chains follows, all from one sample in a study of blood T cell repertoires in COVID-19. The protocol was immunoSEQ multiplex PCR, while the TCRdb copy is restricted to in-frame clones and leaves out a portion. The sample has 200,000 to 250,000 clones; around 87% are singletons. Sequenced: peripheral blood. These receptors all stem from a woman in her fifties or sixties with COVID-19, enrolled during active disease. Both conserved end residues are part of each CDR3. Each record gives: D gene, clone size, J gene, V gene, CDR3 DNA, CDR3 protein. D genes are given only for firm matches. Rows give clone size only sometimes, using once, few, many, or a class for an expanded clone.

TRBD1 | - | TRBJ2-2 | TRBV28 | TGTGCCAGCATAAGACAGGGAGTAGTGGCCGGGGAGCTGTTTTTT | CASIRQGVVAGELFF
TRBD1 | - | TRBJ2-2 | TRBV19 | TGTGCCAGTAGTCCTCGGTGGAAAGGGGGCAACACCGGGGAGCTGTTTTTT | CASSPRWKGGNTGELFF
- | - | TRBJ2-7 | TRBV19 | TGTGCCAGTAGTATAGGACAGGCCTACGAGCAGTACTTC | CASSIGQAYEQYF
TRBD1 | once | TRBJ1-6 | TRBV9 | TGTGCCAGCAGCGTAGGGACAGGGAATTCACCCCTCCACTTT | CASSVGTGNSPLHF
TRBD1 | - | TRBJ2-6 | TRBV30 | TGTGCCTGGAGTGGTGGACAGGGAATCATAGCTGGGGCCAACGTCCTGACTTTC | CAWSGGQGIIAGANVLTF
TRBD2 | once | TRBJ2-3 | TRBV20-1 | TGCAGTGCTAGTTCGCTAGCGGGGGGCACAGATACGCAGTATTTT | CSASSLAGGTDTQYF
TRBD1 | once | TRBJ1-3 | TRBV3-1/TRBV3-2 | TGTGCCAGCAGCCAAGATGCATGGGACAGGGGGCCTAAAAACACCATATATTTT | CASSQDAWDRGPKNTIYF
TRBD2 | - | TRBJ2-1 | TRBV9 | TGTGCCAGCAGCGTTTCGGGAGGGGGGGATCGGAATGAGCAGTTCTTC | CASSVSGGGDRNEQFF
TRBD2 | - | TRBJ2-3 | TRBV2 | TGTGCCAGCGGCGGACTAGCGGGGGGTCCTACGCAGTATTTT | CASGGLAGGPTQYF
- | once | TRBJ2-1 | TRBV4-1 | TGCGCCAGCAATCCCGGGACACCTTACTACAATGAGCAGTTCTTC | CASNPGTPYYNEQFF
TRBD2 | - | TRBJ2-1 | TRBV5-1 | TGCGCCAGCAGCTCATTAGCGGGGGGCAATGAGCAGTTCTTC | CASSSLAGGNEQFF
TRBD1 | - | TRBJ1-2 | TRBV12-5 | TGTGCTAGTGGTCCTACCTTCGGACAGGGGGCCTATGGCTACACCTTC | CASGPTFGQGAYGYTF
- | - | TRBJ1-2 | TRBV6-5 | TGTGCCAGCACCGTCGCCGGAGGGCCCTATGGCTACACCTTC | CASTVAGGPYGYTF
- | - | TRBJ2-2 | TRBV4-3 | TGCGCCAGCAGCCAAGATTATGGGAGTAGTAACGCCGGGGAGCTGTTTTTT | CASSQDYGSSNAGELFF
TRBD2 | - | TRBJ2-5 | TRBV7-2 | TGTGCCAGCAGCTTATACGGGGGGGTTCGAGAGACCCAGTACTTC | CASSLYGGVRETQYF
- | few | TRBJ2-5 | TRBV5-1 | TGCGCCAGCAGCTTGAGCGGGGAGACCCAGTACTTC | CASSLSGETQYF
- | - | TRBJ2-1 | TRBV3-1/TRBV3-2 | TGTGCCAGCAGCCAAGGTATAATACGGGTTTACAATGAGCAGTTCTTC | CASSQGIIRVYNEQFF
TRBD1 | once | TRBJ1-1 | TRBV10-2 | TGCGCCAGCAGTGACCTATCTCTTGGGACAGGGTCGAGCACTGAAGCTTTCTTT | CASSDLSLGTGSSTEAFF
TRBD1 | - | TRBJ2-2 | TRBV10-3 | TGTGCCATTCCGGACAGGATAAACACCGGGGAGCTGTTTTTT | CAIPDRINTGELFF
- | - | TRBJ2-3 | TRBV6-4 | TGTGCCAGCAGTGAGAGGGGGATAGATACGCAGTATTTT | CASSERGIDTQYF
TRBD1 | - | TRBJ1-6 | TRBV7-9 | TGTGCCAGCAACGACCCGGGACAGGGGTATTCACCCCTCCACTTT | CASNDPGQGYSPLHF
- | - | TRBJ1-1 | TRBV19 | TGTGCCAGTAGTATGACAGTGAACACTGAAGCTTTCTTT | CASSMTVNTEAFF
- | - | TRBJ1-2 | TRBV12-3/TRBV12-4 | TGTGCCAGCCACGGGGGGACGTTTGGCTACACCTTC | CASHGGTFGYTF
- | - | TRBJ1-4 | TRBV4-2 | TGTGCCAGCAGCCAAAACCCCGACGGGAATGAAAAACTGTTTTTT | CASSQNPDGNEKLFF
- | - | TRBJ1-4 | TRBV15 | TGTGCCACCAGCAGACAGATTTTCAATGAAAAACTGTTTTTT | CATSRQIFNEKLFF
- | - | TRBJ1-2 | TRBV28 | TGTGCCAGCAGTTTAGGGTGGAGCTATGGCTACACCTTC | CASSLGWSYGYTF
- | - | TRBJ2-1 | TRBV15 | TGTGCCACCAGCCGGGTCTCTGAGAGAGATGAGCAGTTCTTC | CATSRVSERDEQFF
- | - | TRBJ1-1 | TRBV7-2 | TGTGCCAGCAGCTTAGGAGTCAACTTGGGGCACACTGAAGCTTTCTTT | CASSLGVNLGHTEAFF
- | once | TRBJ1-1 | TRBV7-9 | TGTGCCAGCAGCTCGGGTCTGACAGGAGTATTCTTT | CASSSGLTGVFF
TRBD2 | - | TRBJ2-5 | TRBV24-1 | TGTGCCACCAGTGACCCCCCTAGCGGGATACCCCTCCAAGAGACCCAGTACTTC | CATSDPPSGIPLQETQYF
- | - | TRBJ2-2 | TRBV5-4 | TGTGCCAGCCTGGACAGTAACACCGGGGAGCTGTTTTTT | CASLDSNTGELFF
TRBD1 | - | TRBJ2-3 | TRBV24-1 | TGTGCCACCAGTGACGGCCACAGGGGGGATACGCAGTATTTT | CATSDGHRGDTQYF
- | once | TRBJ2-1 | TRBV6-2/TRBV6-3 | TGTGCCAGCAGTTCAGACCCCAGGGGCAGGGGTTCCTACAATGAGCAGTTCTTC | CASSSDPRGRGSYNEQFF
- | once | TRBJ1-6 | TRBV19 | TGTGCCAGTAGTGAAGGGAGGTATTCACCCCTCCACTTT | CASSEGRYSPLHF
TRBD2 | - | TRBJ2-3 | TRBV5-5 | TGTGCCAGCACCCCGGTGGGGGGGATATCCACAGATACGCAGTATTTT | CASTPVGGISTDTQYF
TRBD1 | many | TRBJ2-2 | TRBV5-4 | TGTGCCAGCAGCCCAGGGACAGGGTATACCGGGGAGCTGTTTTTT | CASSPGTGYTGELFF
- | once | TRBJ2-2 | TRBV5-4 | TGTGCCAGCAGCTCGGATTCCCCGGCACAGCACTTCACCGGGGAGCTGTTTTTT | CASSSDSPAQHFTGELFF
- | once | TRBJ1-1 | TRBV7-2 | TGTGCCAGCAGCTTATCATCTTTTTTGAGTGGTGAAGCTTTCTTT | CASSLSSFLSGEAFF
- | once | TRBJ1-1 | TRBV19 | TGTGCCAGTAGTAGGACAGTGGACACTGAAGCTTTCTTT | CASSRTVDTEAFF
- | - | TRBJ2-2 | TRBV9 | TGTGCCAGCAGCGCCGTCTCAGGCACCGGGGAGCTGTTTTTT | CASSAVSGTGELFF
TRBD1 | - | TRBJ1-5 | TRBV2 | TGTGCCAGCAGTCGGGACAGAAATCAGCCCCAGCATTTT | CASSRDRNQPQHF
- | - | TRBJ1-2 | TRBV9 | TGTGCCAGCAGCCGCGGGGTTGGCGGCTACACCTTC | CASSRGVGGYTF
- | - | TRBJ1-1 | TRBV5-1 | TGCGCCAGCAGCTTATCCTTTCCTGCAGGGATGAACACTGAAGCTTTCTTT | CASSLSFPAGMNTEAFF
TRBD1 | - | TRBJ1-1 | TRBV10-2 | TGCGCCAGCAGGGAACAGGGGGTGGGGACTGAAGCTTTCTTT | CASREQGVGTEAFF
- | - | TRBJ1-5 | TRBV24-1 | TGTGCCACCAGTGGCGGGACGGGGCATGAGCCCCAGCATTTT | CATSGGTGHEPQHF
- | - | TRBJ1-1 | TRBV12-5 | TGTGCTAGTGCCCGAGTGGTCACTGAAGCTTTCTTT | CASARVVTEAFF
TRBD1 | - | TRBJ2-5 | TRBV5-6 | TGTGCCAGCAGCTTGTTTATCGGGACAGAGTACCAAGAGACCCAGTACTTC | CASSLFIGTEYQETQYF
TRBD2 | once | TRBJ2-1 | TRBV5-6 | TGTGCCAGCAGCTGGGGACTAGCGGGGGCTTACAATGAGCAGTTCTTC | CASSWGLAGAYNEQFF
TRBD2 | - | TRBJ2-1 | TRBV2 | TGTGCCAGCAGAGCGGGACGTCACTCCTACAATGAGCAGTTCTTC | CASRAGRHSYNEQFF
TRBD2 | - | TRBJ2-7 | TRBV7-9 | TGTGCCAGCAGCCACGGGAGGGGCTACGAGCAGTACTTC | CASSHGRGYEQYF